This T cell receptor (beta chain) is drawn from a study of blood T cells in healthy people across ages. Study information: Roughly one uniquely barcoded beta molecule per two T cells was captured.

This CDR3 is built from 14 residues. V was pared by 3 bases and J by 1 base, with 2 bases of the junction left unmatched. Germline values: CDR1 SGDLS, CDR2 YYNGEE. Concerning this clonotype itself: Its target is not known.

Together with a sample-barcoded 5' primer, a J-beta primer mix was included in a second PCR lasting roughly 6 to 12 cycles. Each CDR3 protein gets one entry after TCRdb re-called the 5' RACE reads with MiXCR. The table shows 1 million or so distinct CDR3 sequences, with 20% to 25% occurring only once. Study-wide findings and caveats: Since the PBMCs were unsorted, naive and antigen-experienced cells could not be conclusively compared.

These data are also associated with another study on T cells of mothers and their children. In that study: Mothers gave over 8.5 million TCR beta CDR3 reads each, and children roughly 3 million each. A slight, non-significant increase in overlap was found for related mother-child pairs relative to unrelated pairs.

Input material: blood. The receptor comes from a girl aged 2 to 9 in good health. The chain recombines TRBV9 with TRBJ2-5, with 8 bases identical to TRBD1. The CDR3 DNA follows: TGTGCCAGCAGCGCTGGGACAGGCCAAGAGACCCAGTACTTC. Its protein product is CASSAGTGQETQYF.